Sequencing of this T cell receptor (beta chain) was carried out in a study of T cells after yellow fever vaccination. This clonotype was seen ten or more times. Antigen: not known. TCRdb re-called the 5' RACE reads with MiXCR, one entry per CDR3 protein. The sample yields 400,000 to 450,000 distinct CDR3 sequences, approximately 18% seen once. Germline V CDR1 and CDR2: SGHTA, FQGNSA. V dropped 5 bases and J dropped 7; count of bases not matched to a gene: 4. CDR3 size: 15 residues. General study findings and limits: Clonotypes appearing in both CD4 and CD8 compartments existed, and their share was small.

The source was PBMCs, collected before the yellow fever booster vaccination. The rearrangement uses TRBV7-2 and TRBJ2-1, with 14 bases matching TRBD2. The clonotype comes from a man younger than 30 who received the YFV17D yellow fever vaccine. The CDR3 is CASSAGLAGGNEQFF. As DNA, the CDR3 is TGTGCCAGCAGCGCCGGACTAGCGGGGGGAAATGAGCAGTTCTTC.